This entry lists 6 T cell receptor beta chains sequenced from one sample in a study of beta chain features in type 1 diabetes. Every isolated RNA sample was fully reverse transcribed, so sequencing captured expressed TCRB transcripts. Sequencing was performed with immunoSEQ multiplex PCR; in TCRdb, only in-frame clones are kept and a portion is missing. The repertoire holds 130,000 or so clones, with 9% to 10% as singletons. Sequencing input: central memory CD4+ T cells from blood. These TCRs come from a woman aged 40 to 50 in good health.

This clone was counted between two and nine times. The CDR3 bases are TGCGCCAGCAGCTTGGTGACAGGGGGCAGTGAGACCCAGTACTTC. Translated, it gives CASSLVTGGSETQYF. The chain uses TRBV5-1 and TRBJ2-5; 10 nucleotides match TRBD1. This CDR3 is 15 amino acids long. Trimming cost V 0 bases and J 5 bases; bases outside gene matches: 4. Per germline, CDR1 SGHRS and CDR2 YFSETQ.

This clone has just a few counts. This rearrangement joins TRBV29-1 to TRBJ2-2; D is possibly TRBD2 (6 bases). The CDR3 is 14 amino acids. V lost 2 bases to trimming and J lost 5 bases, with 12 bases between them. The germline gives CDR1 SQVTM, CDR2 ANQGSEA. The CDR3 DNA reads as TGCAGCGTTGAACTCGGGGGAGGTACCGGGGAGCTGTTTTTT. The encoded protein is CSVELGGGTGELFF.

The table lists this clone with a few counts. Other DNA sequences from this sample encode an identical CDR3 as well. The chain uses TRBV9 and TRBJ2-3; TRBD2 agrees at 11 bases. Germline CDR1 SGDLS, CDR2 YYNGEE. V trimming: 0 bases; J trimming: 2 bases; junction bases outside the gene matches: 2. The CDR3 has 16 residues. CDR3 residues: CASSVASGGSTDTQYF. In DNA, the CDR3 is TGTGCCAGCAGCGTAGCTAGCGGGGGGTCCACAGATACGCAGTATTTT.

The chain uses TRBV6-5 and TRBJ1-1; perhaps TRBD1 as D (5 bases). The ends were cut back, 2 bases at V and 3 bases at J, with 13 bases in the middle. This CDR3 comprises 15 residues. CDR1 and CDR2 (germline): MNHEY, SVGAGI. The CDR3, as DNA: TGTGCCAGCAGTTACACGAGCAGGGTGGACACTGAAGCTTTCTTT. Translating gives CASSYTSRVDTEAFF.

This clone was counted only a few times. This chain joins TRBV6-1 and TRBJ1-1; 8 nucleotides agree with TRBD1. V lost 3 bases to trimming and J lost 3 bases; unmatched junction nucleotides: 3. Per the germline V gene, CDR1 is MNHNS and CDR2 is SASEGT. The CDR3 runs to 14 residues. This CDR3 reads CASSDRGLYTEAFF. Written as DNA, the CDR3 is TGTGCCAGCAGTGACAGGGGGCTGTACACTGAAGCTTTCTTT.

This clone was seen more than once but under ten times. The chain recombines TRBV18 with TRBJ1-3; a weak D match, TRBD1 (5 bases). Germline CDR1 KGHSH, CDR2 LQKENI. The CDR3 has 15 amino acids. The V end lost 4 bases, the J end lost 0 bases, and 10 bases lay between the germline ends. CDR3 region: CASSRGTDSGNTIYF. The CDR3 DNA sequence: TGTGCCAGCTCACGCGGGACCGACTCTGGAAACACCATATATTTT.